The 20 T cell receptor beta chains below come from one sample, sequenced in a study of cytotoxic CD8 clonotypes in ibrutinib-treated CLL. TCRdb keeps only in-frame clones here, not all; method: immunoSEQ multiplex PCR. Among around 310,000 clones, 80% were seen once, and the ten largest hold 6.5% to 8.5%. The sequencing here drew on PBMCs, taken before ibrutinib treatment. These receptors came from a human donor with chronic lymphocytic leukemia.

The chain combines TRBV6-5 with TRBJ1-3, with 7 positions matching TRBD1. The length of the CDR3 is 15 residues. V lost 10 bases, J lost 0 bases, and 9 bases stayed unmatched. Germline V gene lookup returns CDR1 MNHEY and CDR2 SVGAGI. The CDR3 bases are TGTGCCACCCACAGGGGCATACCCTCTGGAAACACCATATATTTT. As protein: CATHRGIPSGNTIYF.

This clone was seen only a few times. The genes are TRBV18 and TRBJ2-7; D possibly matches TRBD1 or TRBD2 (6 bases each). This CDR3 region has 17 residues. The V end lost 1 base, the J end lost 0 bases, and 16 bases lay between the germline ends. Germline V lookup: CDR1 KGHSH, CDR2 LQKENI. The CDR3 bases are TGTGCCAGCTCACCACGGGGGCGTGGGGGGCCCTCCTACGAGCAGTACTTC. Residues: CASSPRGRGGPSYEQYF.

V is TRBV7-9 and J is TRBJ2-7, with 11 bases aligning to TRBD2. J gave up 4 bases and V 4 bases, and 3 bases lay outside the gene matches. Germline V gene sequence: CDR1 SEHNR, CDR2 FQNEAQ (reference sequence). The CDR3 is 14 residues long. As DNA, the CDR3 is TGTGCCAGCAGCTCAGCTAGCGGGAGGTACGAGCAGTACTTC. Translation gives CASSSASGRYEQYF.

This clone was observed a single time. The chain combines TRBV15 with TRBJ2-3, with 10 bases fitting TRBD1. CDR1 and CDR2 (germline): LNHNV, YYDKDF (reference sequence). The V gene end was trimmed by 1 base and the J gene end by 5 bases; junction bases not matched to a gene: 3. This CDR3 region has 15 residues. The CDR3 DNA is TGTGCCACCAGCAGAGTTGGACAGGGGGAAGATACGCAGTATTTT. Protein: CATSRVGQGEDTQYF. Variable domain in full (rest from reference TRBV15 and TRBJ2-3): DAMVIQNPRYQVTQFGKPVTLSCSQTLNHNVMYWYQQKSSQAPKLLFHYYDKDFNNEADTPDNFQSRRPNTSFCFLDIRSPGLGDTAMYLCATSRVGQGEDTQYFGPGTRLTVL.

The chain recombines TRBV27 with TRBJ1-4, with 12 bases lining up with TRBD1. Trimming took 5 bases from V and 7 from J; bases not matched to a gene: 11. Germline V gene data show CDR1 as MNHEY and CDR2 as SMNVEV (reference sequence). The CDR3 totals 17 residues. The CDR3 coding sequence is TGTGCCAGCAGTGCGTCGGGACAGGGGGCAATCAGTGAAAAACTGTTTTTT. Protein sequence: CASSASGQGAISEKLFF.

The V gene is TRBV7-2, the J gene TRBJ2-7; D unclear. V shed 0 bases and J shed 5 bases, with 8 bases lying between them. The CDR3 loop spans 13 amino acids. Germline loops: CDR1 SGHTA, CDR2 FQGNSA. As DNA, the CDR3 is TGTGCCAGCAGCTTAGCGGGGTGGGACGAGCAGTACTTC. It yields the protein CASSLAGWDEQYF.

The chain has TRBV9 and TRBJ1-2; 9 nucleotides match TRBD1. V trimming: 4 bases; J trimming: 4 bases; junction bases outside the gene matches: 14. Germline CDR1 is SGDLS and CDR2 is YYNGEE. The CDR3 consists of 17 residues. CDR3 sequence reads: CASSTPGQGASGYGYTF. The DNA of the CDR3 is TGTGCCAGCAGCACTCCGGGACAGGGAGCCTCTGGCTATGGCTACACCTTC.

This clone was found a few times. The chain combines TRBV6-1 with TRBJ2-1; 11 nucleotides align to TRBD2. The CDR3 is 16 residues long. The ends lost 4 bases at V and 1 base at J; junction bases unmatched: 3. Germline values: CDR1 MNHNS, CDR2 SASEGT. CDR3 in DNA: TGTGCCAGCAGTGGTAGCGGGAGGGGTTCCTACAATGAGCAGTTCTTC. Translated: CASSGSGRGSYNEQFF.

The chain links TRBV7-3 to TRBJ2-1, with D uncertain. The CDR3 is 16 residues long. Per germline, CDR1 SGHTA and CDR2 FQGTGA. Trimming removed 5 bases at V and 0 bases at J, with 14 bases between. In nucleotides, the CDR3 is TGTGCCAGCAGCCCGGGCGGATCCAGCTCCTACAATGAGCAGTTCTTC. Translated: CASSPGGSSSYNEQFF. The entire variable domain, with the rest obtained from reference TRBV7-3 and TRBJ2-1, is as follows: GAGVSQTPSNKVTEKGKYVELRCDPISGHTALYWYRQSLGQGPEFLIYFQGTGAADDSGLPNDRFFAVRPEGSVSTLKIQRTERGDSAVYLCASSPGGSSSYNEQFFGPGTRLTVL.

The V gene is TRBV6-1, the J gene TRBJ2-7, with 11 bases matching TRBD2. Germline trimming cut 2 bases from V and 1 base from J; bases unmatched to any gene: 4. Germline-derived CDR1 and CDR2 are MNHNS and SASEGT. The CDR3 extends over 16 amino acids. As DNA, the CDR3 is TGTGCCAGCAGTGAATGGGTAGCGGGAGGGTCCTACGAGCAGTACTTC. Translation gives CASSEWVAGGSYEQYF.

V gene TRBV11-3 combines with J gene TRBJ2-3; maybe TRBD1 (6 bases). The CDR3 length is 15 residues. CDR1 and CDR2 (germline): SGHNT, YENEEA. V was trimmed by 5 bases and J by 1 base, leaving 13 bases between them. This CDR3 is CASSPLGQRTDTQYF. CDR3 nucleotide sequence: TGTGCCAGCAGCCCCCTAGGACAGCGCACAGATACGCAGTATTTT.

The chain recombines TRBV4-3 with TRBJ2-7, with D possibly matching TRBD1 (5 bases). CDR3 size: 12 residues. Germline CDR1 reads LGHNA; CDR2 reads YSLEER. Trimming took off 0 bases at V and 9 bases at J, with 9 bases between the two ends. CDR3 sequence reads: CASSQEWGRQYF. The DNA for the CDR3 is TGCGCCAGCAGCCAAGAATGGGGCCGGCAGTACTTC.

This rearrangement joins TRBV11-3 to TRBJ2-5; D is undetermined. The CDR3 is 13 amino acids. With 3 bases removed from V and 3 bases from J, the gap between germline ends came to 8 bases. Germline values: CDR1 SGHNT, CDR2 YENEEA. The CDR3 loop is CASSFSVKETQYF. CDR3 DNA sequence: TGTGCCAGCAGCTTTTCAGTAAAAGAGACCCAGTACTTC.

V is TRBV5-4 and J is TRBJ2-3; TRBD2 might be the D (6 bases). V was clipped by 8 bases and J by 0 bases, with 13 bases between them. Germline CDR1 and CDR2: SGHNT and YYREEE (reference sequence). The CDR3 runs 14 residues. In DNA form, the CDR3 reads TGTGCCAGTTCGGGAGCGACTAGCACAGATACGCAGTATTTT. Translation gives CASSGATSTDTQYF.

The sample holds one count of this clone. The rearrangement joins TRBV11-2 to TRBJ2-3; 7 positions match TRBD2. Germline assignment: CDR1 SGHAT and CDR2 FQNNGV. With 1 base clipped from V and 2 bases from J, the junction kept 3 bases outside the gene matches. The CDR3 loop spans 15 amino acids. CDR3 in amino acids: CASSLAGGLTDTQYF. The CDR3 DNA is TGTGCCAGCAGCTTAGCGGGAGGACTCACAGATACGCAGTATTTT.

The V call is TRBV10-1, the J call TRBJ2-2, with TRBD1 matching over 9 bases. This CDR3 comprises 16 residues. V was clipped by 7 bases and J by 4 bases; unmatched bases: 10. Germline V gene lookup returns CDR1 WNHNN and CDR2 SYGVQD (reference sequence). The CDR3 DNA reads TGCGCCAGCAACCGAGGGACAGGGACGGCCACCGGGGAGCTGTTTTTT. It translates to CASNRGTGTATGELFF.

Only a few counts were recorded for this clone. J is TRBJ1-2 and V is TRBV25-1; 8 bases are shared with TRBD1. V shed 3 bases, J shed 4 bases, and the junction held 4 bases outside the gene matches. The CDR3 spans 14 residues. Per the germline V gene, CDR1 is MGHDK and CDR2 is SYGVNS. CDR3 coding DNA: TGTGCCAGCAGTGATGACAGGGGAGGCTATGGCTACACCTTC. Amino acids: CASSDDRGGYGYTF.

V and J are TRBV5-6 and TRBJ2-1; 9 bases are shared with TRBD1. With 7 bases clipped from V and 4 bases from J, the junction kept 6 bases outside the gene matches. The germline V gene encodes CDR1 SGHDT and CDR2 YYEEEE. The length of the CDR3 is 14 residues. CDR3 loop: CASAPQGAYNEQFF. The CDR3 DNA reads TGTGCCAGCGCTCCACAGGGGGCTTACAATGAGCAGTTCTTC.

The chain uses TRBV4-3 and TRBJ2-7; no firm D call. Germline CDR1 is LGHNA and CDR2 is YSLEER. V lost 1 base, J lost 3 bases, and 13 bases lay in between. The CDR3 contains 15 residues. DNA of the CDR3: TGCGCCAGCAGCCAAGCTTTCCAGGCCGTCTACGAGCAGTACTTC. Protein: CASSQAFQAVYEQYF.

This clone was detected once. The gene calls are TRBV5-6 and TRBJ1-1; a weak D match, TRBD1 (6 bases). This CDR3 has 13 amino acids. Germline values: CDR1 SGHDT, CDR2 YYEEEE. The germline V and J ends were trimmed by 4 bases and 4 bases, with 11 bases remaining between them. CDR3 residues: CASSTQGPTEAFF. DNA of the CDR3: TGTGCCAGCAGCACACAGGGTCCCACTGAAGCTTTCTTT.